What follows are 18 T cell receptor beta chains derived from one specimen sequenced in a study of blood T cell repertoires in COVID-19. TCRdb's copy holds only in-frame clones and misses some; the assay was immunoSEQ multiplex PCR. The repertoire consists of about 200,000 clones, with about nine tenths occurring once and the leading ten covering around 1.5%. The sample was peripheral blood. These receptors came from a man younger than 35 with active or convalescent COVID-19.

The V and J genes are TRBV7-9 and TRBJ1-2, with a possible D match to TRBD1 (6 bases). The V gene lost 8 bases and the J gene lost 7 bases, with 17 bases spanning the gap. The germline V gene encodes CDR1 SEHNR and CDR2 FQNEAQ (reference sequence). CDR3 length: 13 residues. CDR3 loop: CASYGGGIPGYTF. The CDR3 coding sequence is TGTGCCAGCTATGGGGGCGGAATCCCTGGCTACACCTTC.

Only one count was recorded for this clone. CDR3 bases: TGCGCCAGCAGCCAACCCGACAGGGGGAACACTGAAGCTTTCTTT. The encoded protein is CASSQPDRGNTEAFF. The V call is TRBV4-1, the J call TRBJ1-1, with TRBD1 matching over 8 bases. The V gene end was trimmed by 2 bases and the J gene end by 1 base; junction bases not matched to a gene: 3. This CDR3 has 15 amino acids. Germline V gene sequence: CDR1 MGHRA, CDR2 YSYEKL.

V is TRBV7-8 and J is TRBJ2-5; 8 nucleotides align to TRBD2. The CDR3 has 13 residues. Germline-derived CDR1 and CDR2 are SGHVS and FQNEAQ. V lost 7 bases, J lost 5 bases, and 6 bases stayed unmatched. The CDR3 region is CASTSGQRETQYF. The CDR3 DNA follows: TGTGCCAGCACTAGCGGGCAGAGGGAGACCCAGTACTTC.

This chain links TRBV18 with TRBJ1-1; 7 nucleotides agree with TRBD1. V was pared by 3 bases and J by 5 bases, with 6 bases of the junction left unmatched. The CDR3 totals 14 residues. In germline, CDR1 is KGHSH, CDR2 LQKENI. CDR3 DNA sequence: TGTGCCAGCTCACCGGGGACAGACTCGACTGAAGCTTTCTTT. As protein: CASSPGTDSTEAFF. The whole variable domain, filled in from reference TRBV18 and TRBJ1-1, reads NAGVMQNPRHLVRRRGQEARLRCSPMKGHSHVYWYRQLPEEGLKFMVYLQKENIIDESGMPKERFSAEFPKEGPSILRIQQVVRGDSAAYFCASSPGTDSTEAFFGQGTRLTVV.

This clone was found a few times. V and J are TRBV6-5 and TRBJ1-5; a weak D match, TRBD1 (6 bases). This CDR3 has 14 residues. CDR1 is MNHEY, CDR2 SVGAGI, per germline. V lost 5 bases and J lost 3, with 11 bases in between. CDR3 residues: CASSLTGHNQPQHF. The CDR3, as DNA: TGTGCCAGCAGTCTGACAGGACACAATCAGCCCCAGCATTTT.

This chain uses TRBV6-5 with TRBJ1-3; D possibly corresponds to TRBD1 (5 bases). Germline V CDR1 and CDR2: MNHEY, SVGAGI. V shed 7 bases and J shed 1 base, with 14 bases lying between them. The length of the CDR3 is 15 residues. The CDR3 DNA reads TGTGCCAGCACCCTCGGTGGGGGGTCTGGAAACACCATATATTTT. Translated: CASTLGGGSGNTIYF.

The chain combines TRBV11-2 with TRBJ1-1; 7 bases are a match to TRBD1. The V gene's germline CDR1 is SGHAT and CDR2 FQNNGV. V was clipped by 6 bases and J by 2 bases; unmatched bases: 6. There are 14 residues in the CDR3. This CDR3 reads CASRLGQANTEAFF. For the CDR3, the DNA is TGTGCCAGCAGACTAGGACAGGCTAACACTGAAGCTTTCTTT.

The chain's CDR3 is CASSRRSGDGSYNEQFF. The DNA of the CDR3 is TGCGCCAGCAGCCGACGGTCGGGGGATGGTTCCTACAATGAGCAGTTCTTC. This rearrangement joins TRBV5-1 to TRBJ2-1, with TRBD2 as a possible D gene (6 bases). Germline CDR1 and CDR2: SGHRS and YFSETQ. CDR3 length equals 17 residues. V shed 4 bases and J shed 1 base, with 18 bases lying between them.

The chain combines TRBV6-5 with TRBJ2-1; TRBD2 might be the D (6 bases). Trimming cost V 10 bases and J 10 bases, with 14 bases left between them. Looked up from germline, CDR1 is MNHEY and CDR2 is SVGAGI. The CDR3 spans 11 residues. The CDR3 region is CATKTSIEQFF. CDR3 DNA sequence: TGTGCCACCAAGACTAGTATCGAGCAGTTCTTC.

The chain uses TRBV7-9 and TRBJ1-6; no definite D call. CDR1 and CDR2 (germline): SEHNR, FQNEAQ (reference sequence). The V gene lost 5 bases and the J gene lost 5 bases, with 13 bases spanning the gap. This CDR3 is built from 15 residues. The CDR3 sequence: CASSVSRLDNSPLHF. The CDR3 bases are TGTGCCAGCAGCGTCAGCCGGCTAGATAATTCACCCCTCCACTTT. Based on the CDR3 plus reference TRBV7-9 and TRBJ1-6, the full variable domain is DTGVSQNPRHKITKRGQNVTFRCDPISEHNRLYWYRQTLGQGPEFLTYFQNEAQLEKSRLLSDRFSAERPKGSFSTLEIQRTEQGDSAMYLCASSVSRLDNSPLHFGNGTRLTVT.

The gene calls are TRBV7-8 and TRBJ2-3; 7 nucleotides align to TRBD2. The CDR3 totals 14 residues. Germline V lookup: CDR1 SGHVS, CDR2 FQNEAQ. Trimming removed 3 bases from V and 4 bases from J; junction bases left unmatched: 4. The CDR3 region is CASSFLRGADTQYF. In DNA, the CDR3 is TGTGCCAGCAGCTTCCTCCGGGGGGCAGATACGCAGTATTTT.

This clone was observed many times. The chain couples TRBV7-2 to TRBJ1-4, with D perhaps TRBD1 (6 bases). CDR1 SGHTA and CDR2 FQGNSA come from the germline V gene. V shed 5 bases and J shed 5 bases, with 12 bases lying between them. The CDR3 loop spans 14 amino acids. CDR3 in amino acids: CASSRTALNEKLFF. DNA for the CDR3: TGTGCCAGCAGCCGGACAGCTCTAAATGAAAAACTGTTTTTT.

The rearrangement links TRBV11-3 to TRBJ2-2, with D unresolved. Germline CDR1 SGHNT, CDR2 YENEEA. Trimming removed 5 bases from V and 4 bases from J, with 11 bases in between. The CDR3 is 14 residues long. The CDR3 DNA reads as TGTGCCAGCAGCCGAACTATGGGCACCGGGGAGCTGTTTTTT. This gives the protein CASSRTMGTGELFF.

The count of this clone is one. The DNA for the CDR3 is TGTGCCTGGAGCGAGGGCATGAGGGGGCTGTACGAGCAGTACTTC. Encoded protein: CAWSEGMRGLYEQYF. J is TRBJ2-7 and V is TRBV30; 7 bases map to TRBD1. With V trimmed by 3 bases and J by 4 bases, 12 bases remained unmatched. The V gene's germline CDR1 is GTSNPN and CDR2 SVGIG (reference sequence). The length of the CDR3 is 15 residues.

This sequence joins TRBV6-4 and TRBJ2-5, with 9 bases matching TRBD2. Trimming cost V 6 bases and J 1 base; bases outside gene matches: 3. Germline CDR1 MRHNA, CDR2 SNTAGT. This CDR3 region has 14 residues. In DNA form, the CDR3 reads TGTGCCAGCAGGGCTAGCGGGATCCAAGAGACCCAGTACTTC. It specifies CASRASGIQETQYF.

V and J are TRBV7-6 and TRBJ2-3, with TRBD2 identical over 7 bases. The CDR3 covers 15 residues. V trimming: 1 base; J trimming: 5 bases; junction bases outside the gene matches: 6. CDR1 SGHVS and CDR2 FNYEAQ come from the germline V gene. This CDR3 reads CASSLGVAGVDTQYF. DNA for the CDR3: TGTGCCAGCAGCTTAGGGGTGGCGGGAGTAGATACGCAGTATTTT.

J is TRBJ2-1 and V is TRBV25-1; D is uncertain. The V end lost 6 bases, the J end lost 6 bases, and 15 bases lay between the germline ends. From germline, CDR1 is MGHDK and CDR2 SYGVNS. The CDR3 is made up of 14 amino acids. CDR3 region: CASSFPTSINEQFF. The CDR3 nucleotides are TGTGCCAGCAGCTTCCCGACAAGCATCAATGAGCAGTTCTTC.

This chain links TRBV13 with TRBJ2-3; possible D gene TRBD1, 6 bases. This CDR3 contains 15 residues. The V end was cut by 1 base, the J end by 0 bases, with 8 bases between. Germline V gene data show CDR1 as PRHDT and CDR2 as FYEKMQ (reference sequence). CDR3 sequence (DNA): TGTGCCAGCAGCTTAGAGGGGGATAGCACAGATACGCAGTATTTT. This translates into CASSLEGDSTDTQYF.